This entry is about one TCR beta chain. Its antigen is as yet unknown. This entry belongs to a study of beta chain features in type 1 diabetes. Broader study findings: The study found that naive, central memory and Treg TCRB repertoires appeared more similar in patients than in healthy donors. Type 1 diabetes patients had moderately but significantly shorter TCRB CDR3s in all four CD4+ subsets. VDJ junctions sequenced from type 1 diabetes patients showed fewer insertions and more deletions.

Every bit of the isolated RNA underwent reverse transcription, so sequencing read expressed TCRB transcripts. The method was immunoSEQ multiplex PCR; TCRdb's version includes in-frame clones alone and lacks a portion of them. The sample contains 640,000 or so clones, under 15% of which appear only once. The CDR3 covers 15 residues. Trimming removed 5 bases at V and 4 bases at J, with 17 bases between. CDR1 is MNHEY, CDR2 SVGAGI, per germline. CD45RO/CCR7/CD25/CD127/CD95/CD27 staining was used to isolate CD4+ naive, central memory, regulatory and stem cell-like memory cells by sorting. The chain links TRBV6-5 to TRBJ1-1; the D gene is possibly TRBD1 (6 bases). This clonotype originated in a man aged 18 to 30 with type 1 diabetes. Source material: naive CD4+ T cells from blood. The CDR3 bases are TGTGCCAGCAGTGCGACGACAGGATCCCCCACTGAAGCTTTCTTT. This codes for CASSATTGSPTEAFF.